The next 8 T cell receptor beta chains were all read from a single sample in a study of shared clonotypes between healthy human individuals. Repertoires were generated with immunoSEQ multiplex PCR, while TCRdb's copy carries only in-frame clones and drops some. The sample contains some 2.1 million clones, about 95% of which appear only once. CD45RO-negative, CCR7-selected cells formed the naive CD8 fraction, which excluded terminally differentiated effector memory CD45RA+ cells. The sample taken for sequencing was naive CD8+ T cells sorted from blood. These receptors came from a man aged 18-30 years in good health.

V usage is TRBV5-1 and J usage is TRBJ2-7; TRBD2 aligns across 11 bases. This CDR3 has 17 amino acids. V gave up 0 bases and J gave up 3 bases; unmatched junction bases: 8. In germline, CDR1 is SGHRS, CDR2 YFSETQ. CDR3 in amino acids: CASSLEPLAGGNYEQYF. The CDR3 nucleotides are TGCGCCAGCAGCTTGGAGCCGCTAGCGGGGGGAAACTACGAGCAGTACTTC.

V gene TRBV2 combines with J gene TRBJ1-5; 8 bases are shared with TRBD1. J gave up 4 bases and V 6 bases, and 8 bases lay outside the gene matches. The CDR3 is 15 amino acids. Germline V CDR1 and CDR2: SNHLY, FYNNEI. The CDR3 reads CASREAGGGNQPQHF. The DNA of the CDR3 is TGTGCCAGCAGGGAGGCAGGGGGCGGTAATCAGCCCCAGCATTTT.

J is TRBJ1-1 and V is TRBV27; D remains ambiguous. The CDR3 sequence is 10 residues long. Germline V gene sequence: CDR1 MNHEY, CDR2 SMNVEV (reference sequence). The V end was cut by 6 bases, the J end by 5 bases, with 4 bases between. The CDR3 protein is CASRWTEAFF. In nucleotides, the CDR3 is TGTGCCAGCAGGTGGACTGAAGCTTTCTTT.

The gene calls are TRBV6-6 and TRBJ2-7; D is unresolved. This CDR3 has 14 residues. Germline V gene lookup returns CDR1 MNHNY and CDR2 SVGAGI (reference sequence). V lost 0 bases, J lost 4 bases, and 10 bases lay in between. The CDR3 protein is CASSYSVDGYEQYF. The CDR3 bases are TGTGCCAGCAGTTACTCCGTCGACGGGTACGAGCAGTACTTC.

The chain joins TRBV5-6 to TRBJ2-5; 9 bases fit TRBD2. The CDR3 loop spans 15 amino acids. The V gene end was trimmed by 6 bases and the J gene end by 5 bases; junction bases not matched to a gene: 11. CDR1 SGHDT and CDR2 YYEEEE come from the germline V gene. The CDR3, as DNA: TGTGCCAGCAACTTAGCGGGAGAAGTAAGGGAGACCCAGTACTTC. Encoded protein: CASNLAGEVRETQYF.

The table lists this clone with a count of one. V is TRBV10-1 and J is TRBJ2-2; D is perhaps TRBD2 (5 bases). This CDR3 region has 13 residues. V was shortened by 7 bases and J by 1 base, with 7 bases between the two germline ends. Germline values: CDR1 WNHNN, CDR2 SYGVQD (reference sequence). The CDR3 DNA sequence: TGCGCCAGCAAGGGAGAGAACACCGGGGAGCTGTTTTTT. As protein: CASKGENTGELFF.

CDR3 sequence reads: CASSFYRGQGYEQYF. The CDR3 bases are TGTGCCAGCAGCTTCTACAGGGGGCAGGGCTACGAGCAGTACTTC. This sequence joins TRBV7-9 and TRBJ2-7, with 9 nucleotides matching TRBD1. Germline CDR1 and CDR2: SEHNR and FQNEAQ (reference sequence). CDR3 length: 15 amino acids. The V gene end was trimmed by 3 bases and the J gene end by 3 bases; junction bases not matched to a gene: 6.

CDR3 in DNA: TGCGCCAGCAGCTACGAGGAATTCTACGAGCAGTACTTC. It is translated as CASSYEEFYEQYF. This chain links TRBV5-1 with TRBJ2-7, with D hard to call. The V end lost 3 bases, the J end lost 3 bases, and 10 bases lay between the germline ends. Germline V gene lookup returns CDR1 SGHRS and CDR2 YFSETQ. The CDR3 has 13 residues.